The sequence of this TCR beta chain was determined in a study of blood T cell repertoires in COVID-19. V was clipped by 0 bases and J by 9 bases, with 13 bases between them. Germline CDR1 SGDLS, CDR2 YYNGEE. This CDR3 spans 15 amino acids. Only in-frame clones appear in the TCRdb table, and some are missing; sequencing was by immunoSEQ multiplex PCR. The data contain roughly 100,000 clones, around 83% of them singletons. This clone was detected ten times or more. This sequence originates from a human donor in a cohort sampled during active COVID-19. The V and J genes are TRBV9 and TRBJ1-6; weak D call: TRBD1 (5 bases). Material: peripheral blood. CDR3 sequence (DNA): TGTGCCAGCAGCGTAGGGCCGGTCGGGGGTTCACCCCTCCACTTT. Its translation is CASSVGPVGGSPLHF.